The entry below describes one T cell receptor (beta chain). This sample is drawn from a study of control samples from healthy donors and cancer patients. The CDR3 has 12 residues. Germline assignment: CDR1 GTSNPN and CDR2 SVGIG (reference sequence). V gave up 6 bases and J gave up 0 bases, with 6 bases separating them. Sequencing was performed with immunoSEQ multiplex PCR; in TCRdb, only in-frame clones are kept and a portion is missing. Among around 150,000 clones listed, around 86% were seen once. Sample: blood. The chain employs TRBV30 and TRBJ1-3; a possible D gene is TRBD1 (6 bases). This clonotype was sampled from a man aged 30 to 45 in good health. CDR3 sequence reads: CACRGSGNTIYF. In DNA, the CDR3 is TGTGCCTGCAGGGGCTCTGGAAACACCATATATTTT.